Following are 31 T cell receptor beta chains from one sample sequenced in a study of regulatory and conventional T cells in breast cancer. TCRdb re-called the PCR reads through MiXCR, storing one row per CDR3 protein. The sample lists roughly 16,000 distinct CDR3 sequences; 32% were seen once. The source material was conventional T cells from blood. The receptors shown here come from a female donor in good health.

The gene calls are TRBV20-1 and TRBJ2-2; D may be TRBD1 (5 bases). The V and J ends lost 3 bases and 4 bases respectively, with 9 bases between them. The CDR3 spans 13 residues. Germline CDR1 DFQATT, CDR2 SNEGSKA (reference sequence). This CDR3 is CSASRAGTGELFF. Here the CDR3 DNA reads TGCAGTGCTAGCAGGGCCGGCACCGGGGAGCTGTTTTTT.

As regards this clonotype: A much larger clone is a single base away; this may be a read error. The rearrangement links TRBV18 to TRBJ1-1; D is undetermined. Trimming shortened V by 6 bases and J by 1 base, and 15 bases separated the two germline ends. This CDR3 spans 15 amino acids. The V gene's germline CDR1 is KGHSH and CDR2 LQKENI. The CDR3 coding sequence is TGTGCCAGCTCCCGCAATAGCAGTCCGAACACTGAAGCTTTCTTT. This encodes CASSRNSSPNTEAFF.

The chain uses TRBV7-6 and TRBJ1-1; D gene unclear. Germline CDR1 reads SGHVS; CDR2 reads FNYEAQ. CDR3 length equals 12 residues. The ends were cut back, 1 base at V and 4 bases at J, with 4 bases in the middle. The CDR3 sequence: CASSLGSTEAFF. The CDR3 coding sequence is TGTGCCAGCAGCTTAGGGAGCACTGAAGCTTTCTTT.

The J gene is TRBJ2-6, the V gene TRBV20-1; D may be TRBD2 (5 bases). CDR3 length: 13 residues. The V and J ends lost 3 bases and 13 bases respectively, with 16 bases between them. In germline, CDR1 is DFQATT, CDR2 SNEGSKA (reference sequence). The CDR3 reads CSASLRTDSVLTF. The CDR3 DNA follows: TGCAGTGCTAGTCTTCGGACGGACTCGGTCCTGACTTTC.

The V and J genes are TRBV29-1 and TRBJ1-5; perhaps TRBD1 as D (5 bases). Deletions cut 4 bases from V and 3 bases from J, with 10 bases between. Per germline, CDR1 SQVTM and CDR2 ANQGSEA. The CDR3 totals 13 residues. The CDR3: CSVGDGYNQPQHF. CDR3 nucleotides: TGCAGCGTTGGGGACGGATACAATCAGCCCCAGCATTTT.

The V gene is TRBV5-1, the J gene TRBJ1-5; D possibly corresponds to TRBD1 (6 bases). The CDR3 is 15 residues long. Trimming removed 4 bases from V and 2 bases from J, with 13 bases in between. In germline, CDR1 is SGHRS, CDR2 YFSETQ. The CDR3 region is CASSEGVGGNQPQHF. CDR3 DNA: TGCGCCAGCAGCGAGGGGGTTGGCGGCAATCAGCCCCAGCATTTT. The whole variable domain, filled in from reference TRBV5-1 and TRBJ1-5, reads KAGVTQTPRYLIKTRGQQVTLSCSPISGHRSVSWYQQTPGQGLQFLFEYFSETQRNKGNFPGRFSGRQFSNSRSEMNVSTLELGDSALYLCASSEGVGGNQPQHFGDGTRLSIL.

This clonotype is termed medium-sized. This rearrangement joins TRBV10-3 to TRBJ2-3; 7 positions agree with TRBD1. The J segment lost 1 base and the V segment lost 6 bases, leaving 10 bases of the junction unmatched. In germline, CDR1 is ENHRY, CDR2 SYGVKD. This CDR3 has 16 amino acids. The CDR3 sequence is CAISTAQGIGTDTQYF. CDR3 nucleotides: TGTGCCATCAGCACCGCACAGGGGATCGGCACAGATACGCAGTATTTT.

This chain joins TRBV7-3 and TRBJ1-5; D perhaps matches TRBD1 (6 bases). The ends were cut back, 7 bases at V and 7 bases at J, with 17 bases in the middle. The length of the CDR3 is 14 residues. The germline V gene encodes CDR1 SGHTA and CDR2 FQGTGA. The CDR3 DNA reads TGTGCCAGCATCTGGGGGGGGGCTGACCAGCCCCAGCATTTT. It specifies CASIWGGADQPQHF.

Within the sample, this clonotype is medium-sized. V usage is TRBV11-2 and J usage is TRBJ2-3, with 9 bases lining up with TRBD2. Germline V gene lookup returns CDR1 SGHAT and CDR2 FQNNGV. The J segment lost 4 bases and the V segment lost 5 bases, leaving 10 bases of the junction unmatched. The CDR3 spans 16 residues. CDR3 protein: CASSLEIAGAADTQYF. Written as DNA, the CDR3 is TGTGCCAGCAGCCTCGAAATAGCGGGAGCAGCAGATACGCAGTATTTT.

This sequence joins TRBV4-3 and TRBJ2-1, with 10 bases identical to TRBD2. The trim removed 4 bases at V and 7 bases at J, leaving 4 bases unmatched. There are 14 residues in the CDR3. From germline, CDR1 is LGHNA and CDR2 YSLEER. The CDR3 is CASSLLAGVNEQFF. DNA of the CDR3: TGCGCCAGCAGCCTCCTAGCGGGGGTTAATGAGCAGTTCTTC.

By share, this clonotype counts as large (0.1 to 1%). This chain links TRBV4-2 with TRBJ2-5; 11 bases map to TRBD2. The trim removed 7 bases at V and 6 bases at J, leaving 13 bases unmatched. The CDR3 is 16 residues long. CDR1 is LGHNA, CDR2 YNFKEQ, per germline. For the CDR3, the DNA is TGTGCCAGCACCACGTCGTTAGCGGGGGGGCTGAAGACCCAGTACTTC. It codes for CASTTSLAGGLKTQYF.

A few counts support this clonotype. CDR3 in DNA: TGTGCCAGCAGCTTACTCAGGAGTGAGCAGTTCTTC. Residues: CASSLLRSEQFF. The chain joins TRBV7-2 to TRBJ2-1; D gene ambiguous. CDR3 length: 12 residues. Per germline, CDR1 SGHTA and CDR2 FQGNSA. Trimming pared 2 bases from V and 9 bases from J, leaving 8 bases between. Full variable domain (outside the CDR3, taken from reference TRBV7-2 and TRBJ2-1): GAGVSQSPSNKVTEKGKDVELRCDPISGHTALYWYRQSLGQGLEFLIYFQGNSAPDKSGLPSDRFSAERTGGSVSTLTIQRTQQEDSAVYLCASSLLRSEQFFGPGTRLTVL.

With regard to this clonotype: This may arise from a read error, as a much more abundant clone is one base away. The V call is TRBV7-2, the J call TRBJ1-5; D is unresolved. The CDR3 runs to 13 residues. Germline-derived CDR1 and CDR2 are SGHTA and FQGNSA. V was clipped by 8 bases and J by 0 bases, with 8 bases between them. The CDR3 loop reads CASSSCSNQPQHF. The CDR3 region has the DNA TGTGCCAGCTCTAGTTGTAGCAATCAGCCCCAGCATTTT.

The chain employs TRBV12-3 or TRBV12-4 and TRBJ2-3; D not certain. Trimming removed 7 bases from V and 4 bases from J, with 12 bases in between. This CDR3 has 13 residues. The CDR3 here is CASKLRVSDTQYF. CDR3 nucleotide sequence: TGTGCCAGCAAATTAAGGGTTTCAGATACGCAGTATTTT.

This clonotype has a handful of counts. At one end, the junction sequence differs from germline, possibly due to a read error. V is TRBV12-3 or TRBV12-4 and J is TRBJ2-3, with 10 bases lining up with TRBD2. This CDR3 has 14 residues. CDR3 sequence reads: CASTQPGLAGAQGF. CDR3 in DNA: TGTGCCAGCACCCAACCAGGCCTAGCGGGGGCCCAGGGGTTT.

The rearrangement joins TRBV5-1 to TRBJ2-1, with 9 bases fitting TRBD1. This CDR3 is built from 15 residues. J was trimmed by 5 bases and V by 4 bases; bases with no gene match: 7. In germline, CDR1 is SGHRS, CDR2 YFSETQ. CDR3 DNA sequence: TGCGCCAGCAGCCTCTGGACAGGGGAAAACAATGAGCAGTTCTTC. It specifies CASSLWTGENNEQFF. Complete variable domain (other parts from reference TRBV5-1 and TRBJ2-1): KAGVTQTPRYLIKTRGQQVTLSCSPISGHRSVSWYQQTPGQGLQFLFEYFSETQRNKGNFPGRFSGRQFSNSRSEMNVSTLELGDSALYLCASSLWTGENNEQFFGPGTRLTVL.

The rearrangement uses TRBV20-1 and TRBJ2-5; possibly TRBD1 for D (6 bases). Germline lookup yields CDR1 DFQATT and CDR2 SNEGSKA (reference sequence). V was cut by 1 base and J by 3 bases, with 12 bases left in between. The CDR3 is 14 residues long. In DNA form, the CDR3 reads TGCAGTGCTAGAGGTACCTCAGGGGAAGAGACCCAGTACTTC. This codes for CSARGTSGEETQYF.

This clonotype has more than one count but fewer than ten. The rearrangement links TRBV6-2 or TRBV6-3 to TRBJ2-7; the match to TRBD2 covers 9 bases. Germline lookup yields CDR1 MNHEY and CDR2 SVGEGT. The CDR3 consists of 14 residues. The V segment lost 10 bases and the J segment 3 bases; nucleotides outside the gene matches: 10. The CDR3 nucleotides are TGTGCCACCGAAAGAAGCGGGGGGAACTACGAGCAGTACTTC. It translates to CATERSGGNYEQYF.

The CDR3 sequence: CSASPQKPGQVYYGYTF. CDR3 coding DNA: TGCAGTGCTAGCCCACAGAAACCGGGACAGGTTTACTATGGCTACACCTTC. The chain employs TRBV20-1 and TRBJ1-2, with TRBD1 matching 8 bases. Per germline, CDR1 DFQATT and CDR2 SNEGSKA (reference sequence). The CDR3 has 17 residues. The V segment lost 3 bases and the J segment 3 bases; nucleotides outside the gene matches: 15.

There are many counts of this clonotype. This chain links TRBV7-2 with TRBJ1-5; D call uncertain. CDR1 is SGHTA, CDR2 FQGNSA, per germline. The CDR3 is 12 amino acids. Deletions cut 5 bases from V and 7 bases from J, with 9 bases between. The CDR3 reads CASSDPMQPQHF. Here the CDR3 DNA reads TGTGCCAGCAGCGACCCGATGCAGCCCCAGCATTTT. The full variable domain, with the rest looked up from reference TRBV7-2 and TRBJ1-5, is GAGVSQSPSNKVTEKGKDVELRCDPISGHTALYWYRQSLGQGLEFLIYFQGNSAPDKSGLPSDRFSAERTGGSVSTLTIQRTQQEDSAVYLCASSDPMQPQHFGDGTRLSIL.

This rearrangement joins TRBV10-3 to TRBJ1-1; D gene unclear. This CDR3 is 13 amino acids long. Germline CDR1 and CDR2: ENHRY and SYGVKD. Trimming shortened V by 5 bases and J by 5 bases, and 12 bases separated the two germline ends. Written as DNA, the CDR3 is TGTGCCATCAGTTTAGAAGGGAATACTGAAGCTTTCTTT. Translated, it gives CAISLEGNTEAFF.

Sample share makes this clonotype large. Written as DNA, the CDR3 is TGTGCCAGCAGCTTAGGTCCCTATAGCAATCAGCCCCAGCATTTT. Amino acids: CASSLGPYSNQPQHF. This chain links TRBV7-2 with TRBJ1-5, with unresolved D. CDR3 length: 15 residues. With 1 base removed from V and 0 bases from J, the gap between germline ends came to 7 bases. Germline loops: CDR1 SGHTA, CDR2 FQGNSA.

This clonotype was counted only a few times. J is TRBJ2-3 and V is TRBV5-1; no definite D call. Trimming pared 0 bases from V and 2 bases from J, leaving 13 bases between. The germline V gene encodes CDR1 SGHRS and CDR2 YFSETQ. This CDR3 is built from 16 residues. In DNA, the CDR3 is TGCGCCAGCAGCTTGGATCCAGCCTATATCACAGATACGCAGTATTTT. It is translated as CASSLDPAYITDTQYF.

The chain combines TRBV7-9 with TRBJ2-3; D might be TRBD1 (6 bases). V was cut by 5 bases and J by 2 bases, with 11 bases left in between. Per germline, CDR1 SEHNR and CDR2 FQNEAQ (reference sequence). The CDR3 runs to 14 residues. CDR3 nucleotide sequence: TGTGCCAGCAGCCTTTCAGGGGCCACAGATACGCAGTATTTT. Residues: CASSLSGATDTQYF.

The chain carries TRBV29-1 and TRBJ2-1; 7 positions agree with TRBD2. This CDR3 has 10 residues. The J segment lost 15 bases and the V segment lost 3 bases, leaving 5 bases of the junction unmatched. The germline V gene has CDR1 SQVTM and CDR2 ANQGSEA. CDR3 bases: TGCAGCGTTGACGGGGGGTTCCGGTTCTTC. Its protein product is CSVDGGFRFF.

This clonotype is medium-sized in the sample. The chain uses TRBV20-1 and TRBJ2-3, with D unclear. CDR3 size: 14 residues. V lost 3 bases, J lost 0 bases, and 10 bases lay in between. In germline, CDR1 is DFQATT, CDR2 SNEGSKA (reference sequence). The CDR3 is CSASGFSSTDTQYF. The CDR3, as DNA: TGCAGTGCTAGCGGCTTCTCTAGCACAGATACGCAGTATTTT.

This chain connects TRBV7-2 to TRBJ2-3; 8 bases agree with TRBD2. V lost 1 base, J lost 9 bases, and 15 bases stayed unmatched. The CDR3 extends over 17 amino acids. The V gene's germline CDR1 is SGHTA and CDR2 FQGNSA. The CDR3 here is CASSLGDRASGLHTQYF. In nucleotides, the CDR3 is TGTGCCAGCAGCTTAGGAGACCGGGCTAGCGGGCTACACACGCAGTATTTT.

This clonotype is classed as medium-sized. This chain joins TRBV3-1 and TRBJ2-3; no reliable D call. Per germline, CDR1 LGHDT and CDR2 YNNKEL (reference sequence). The CDR3 covers 11 residues. V gave up 3 bases and J gave up 5 bases, with 3 bases separating them. The CDR3 bases are TGTGCCAGCAGCCAGCGAGATACGCAGTATTTT. This sequence encodes CASSQRDTQYF.

The CDR3 region has the DNA TGTGCCAGCAGCTTATCCGGGACTAGCAATACGCAGTATTTT. Residues: CASSLSGTSNTQYF. The chain employs TRBV7-2 and TRBJ2-3, with TRBD2 identical over 9 bases. Trimming removed 2 bases from V and 7 bases from J; junction bases left unmatched: 4. CDR1 SGHTA and CDR2 FQGNSA come from the germline V gene. This CDR3 comprises 14 residues.

This clonotype was recorded a few times. This sequence joins TRBV6-1 and TRBJ1-5; D call uncertain. Trimming stripped 4 bases from V and 5 bases from J, with 9 bases between. The CDR3 is made up of 13 amino acids. CDR1 and CDR2 (germline): MNHNS, SASEGT. CDR3 sequence reads: CASSGSKDQPQHF. The CDR3 bases are TGTGCCAGCAGTGGGTCAAAAGATCAGCCCCAGCATTTT.

To note about this clonotype: Here the CDR3 omits its conserved ending phenylalanine or tryptophan, so a read error is the likely source. This chain links TRBV20-1 with TRBJ1-2; TRBD1 is a possible D gene (5 bases). The CDR3 consists of 15 residues. Trimming took off 6 bases at V and 4 bases at J, with 21 bases between the two ends. Germline V gene lookup returns CDR1 DFQATT and CDR2 SNEGSKA (reference sequence). CDR3 DNA: TGCAGTGCAGACGAAAGAGGTGGGACGAGCTATGGCTACACCCTC. Its protein is CSADERGGTSYGYTL.